The present TCR beta chain was sequenced within a study of blood T cell repertoires in COVID-19. The wider study: The origin of the acute and convalescent COVID-19 samples was the United States, Italy and Spain. Sources were T cells, B-cell-depleted T cells, or PBMCs; the material itself was cDNA or gDNA.

Per the study methods: Estimation of nucleated cell counts was performed using reference gene primer amplification. Repertoires were generated with immunoSEQ multiplex PCR, while TCRdb's copy carries only in-frame clones and drops some. D and trimming were read from the DNA, whereas the V and J calls and clone size are those reported in that table. The sample shows 150,000 to 200,000 clones, 70% to 80% of them seen only once. V shed 4 bases, J shed 6 bases, and the junction held 8 bases outside the gene matches. This CDR3 comprises 15 residues. Germline V lookup: CDR1 KGHSH, CDR2 LQKENI. V and J are TRBV18 and TRBJ2-5; TRBD1 matches 10 bases. Sequencing was carried out using peripheral blood. The receptor was isolated from a man between 60 and 75 years old with acute or convalescent COVID-19. CDR3 region: CASSLPGTGEQTQYF. CDR3 DNA: TGTGCCAGCTCACTCCCCGGGACAGGGGAGCAGACCCAGTACTTC.